One sample yielded the 23 T cell receptor beta chains listed below, sequenced in a study of cytomegalovirus exposure and HLA in healthy donors. PCR amplification relied on 60 Vbeta primers (plus 13 Jbeta primers). Using immunoSEQ multiplex PCR, the repertoire was profiled, and TCRdb retains in-frame clones only, with some absent. The sample gives some 90,000 clones, roughly 81% of which show up once; approximately 1.3% is in the top ten. Sequencing was carried out using PBMCs. Every receptor here comes from a man in his forties in good health and CMV-seronegative.

The V call is TRBV15, the J call TRBJ1-2; 9 bases match TRBD1. The CDR3 has 15 amino acids. In germline, CDR1 is LNHNV, CDR2 YYDKDF (reference sequence). The V and J ends lost 6 bases and 6 bases, in that order; junction bases with no gene match: 11. CDR3 bases: TGTGCCACCAGTATTCCGGGACAGGGAGTGAATGGCTACACCTTC. Its translation is CATSIPGQGVNGYTF.

The chain employs TRBV7-2 and TRBJ1-6; 9 nucleotides align to TRBD1. Unmatched junction bases numbered 1, after V lost 3 bases and J lost 10 bases. This CDR3 is built from 13 residues. CDR1 is SGHTA, CDR2 FQGNSA, per germline. The CDR3 nucleotides are TGTGCCAGCAGCTTGGACAGGGGATCACCCCTCCACTTT. It yields the protein CASSLDRGSPLHF.

This clone is a singleton in its sample. The gene calls are TRBV5-1 and TRBJ1-4; 9 bases fit TRBD1. The CDR3 is 14 amino acids. Germline CDR1 reads SGHRS; CDR2 reads YFSETQ. V was pared by 2 bases and J by 6 bases, with 2 bases of the junction left unmatched. This CDR3 reads CASSFTGGDEKLFF. In nucleotides, the CDR3 is TGCGCCAGCAGCTTCACAGGGGGCGATGAAAAACTGTTTTTT.

The chain employs TRBV19 and TRBJ1-6; 7 bases agree with TRBD1. Germline values: CDR1 LNHDA, CDR2 SQIVND (reference sequence). The CDR3 has 16 amino acids. With 5 bases clipped from V and 9 bases from J, the junction kept 13 bases outside the gene matches. CDR3 sequence reads: CASSGQKDRFASPLHF. CDR3 nucleotide sequence: TGTGCCAGTAGTGGACAGAAGGACAGGTTTGCTTCACCCCTCCACTTT.

The chain combines TRBV2 with TRBJ1-6, with D tentatively TRBD1 (6 bases). The germline CDR1 and CDR2 sequences are SNHLY and FYNNEI. The length of the CDR3 is 16 residues. V lost 5 bases to trimming and J lost 2 bases, with 13 bases between them. CDR3 bases: TGTGCCAGCAGTCTGCGACCAGGGGCCTATAATTCACCCCTCCACTTT. Encoded protein: CASSLRPGAYNSPLHF.

CDR3 sequence: CASSAQGALISGANVLTF. The DNA for the CDR3 is TGTGCCAGCAGCGCGCAGGGGGCCCTAATCTCTGGGGCCAACGTCCTGACTTTC. The genes are TRBV7-2 and TRBJ2-6, with 8 bases lining up with TRBD1. This CDR3 comprises 18 residues. V was clipped by 5 bases and J by 0 bases; unmatched bases: 9. CDR1 SGHTA and CDR2 FQGNSA come from the germline V gene.

The chain uses TRBV5-4 and TRBJ2-7, with TRBD2 as a possible D gene (5 bases). This CDR3 has 16 amino acids. V was clipped by 2 bases and J by 0 bases, with 15 bases between them. Germline V CDR1 and CDR2: SGHNT, YYREEE (reference sequence). CDR3 in amino acids: CASSLRGHLYSYEQYF. The CDR3 DNA follows: TGTGCCAGCAGCTTACGCGGGCACCTATACTCCTACGAGCAGTACTTC. Using reference TRBV5-4 and TRBJ2-7 for the parts outside the CDR3, the full variable domain is ETGVTQSPTHLIKTRGQQVTLRCSSQSGHNTVSWYQQALGQGPQFIFQYYREEENGRGNFPPRFSGLQFPNYSSELNVNALELDDSALYLCASSLRGHLYSYEQYFGPGTRLTVT.

As to this clone: Relative to the germline gene, one junction end is altered; a read error may explain this. The chain couples TRBV2 to TRBJ2-7; D perhaps matches TRBD1 (6 bases). Germline V gene lookup returns CDR1 SNHLY and CDR2 FYNNEI. The CDR3 extends over 13 amino acids. The CDR3 reads CASREGVGGEQYF. In DNA, the CDR3 is TGTGCCAGCAGGGAAGGGGTAGGGGGAGAGCAGTACTTC.

The chain links TRBV11-2 to TRBJ2-3, with D maybe TRBD2 (5 bases). Germline V lookup: CDR1 SGHAT, CDR2 FQNNGV. This CDR3 region has 14 residues. Between the trimmed V and J ends, which lost 7 bases and 2 bases, there was a span of 13 bases. DNA for the CDR3: TGTGCCAGCACCCCTAGGAGGTCCACAGATACGCAGTATTTT. It is translated as CASTPRRSTDTQYF.

CDR3 bases: TGTGCCAGCAGCGTAGCGGACAGGGGGCACCTGAACACTGAAGCTTTCTTT. This encodes CASSVADRGHLNTEAFF. The chain uses TRBV9 and TRBJ1-1; 11 bases agree with TRBD1. V lost 0 bases, J lost 0 bases, and 4 bases stayed unmatched. The CDR3 has 17 residues. Germline CDR1 is SGDLS and CDR2 is YYNGEE.

The rearrangement links TRBV27 to TRBJ2-1; the match to TRBD2 covers 10 bases. There are 15 residues in the CDR3. Germline V gene sequence: CDR1 MNHEY, CDR2 SMNVEV (reference sequence). V lost 3 bases, J lost 7 bases, and 6 bases stayed unmatched. CDR3 sequence reads: CASSFLSGGRNEQFF. The CDR3 region has the DNA TGTGCCAGCAGTTTTCTTAGCGGGGGGAGGAATGAGCAGTTCTTC.

The chain employs TRBV7-9 and TRBJ2-5; 10 bases align to TRBD2. CDR3 size: 14 residues. Trimming at V came to 5 bases and at J to 2 bases, leaving 2 bases not matched to a gene. Germline assignment: CDR1 SEHNR and CDR2 FQNEAQ (reference sequence). The CDR3, as DNA: TGTGCCAGCAGCAGGACTAGCGGACAAGAGACCCAGTACTTC. Residues: CASSRTSGQETQYF. The full variable domain, its missing parts supplied by reference TRBV7-9 and TRBJ2-5, is DTGVSQNPRHKITKRGQNVTFRCDPISEHNRLYWYRQTLGQGPEFLTYFQNEAQLEKSRLLSDRFSAERPKGSFSTLEIQRTEQGDSAMYLCASSRTSGQETQYFGPGTRLLVL.

The chain uses TRBV7-2 and TRBJ1-3; D perhaps matches TRBD1 (5 bases). The CDR3 is 14 residues long. Germline V gene data show CDR1 as SGHTA and CDR2 as FQGNSA. Trimming left V 5 bases short and J 0 bases short, with 8 bases between. As DNA, the CDR3 is TGTGCCAGCAGCGGGACTTCCTCTGGAAACACCATATATTTT. The encoded protein is CASSGTSSGNTIYF.

The rearrangement uses TRBV27 and TRBJ1-5; D not resolved. V lost 3 bases and J 2 bases, leaving 8 bases between the germline ends. In germline, CDR1 is MNHEY, CDR2 SMNVEV (reference sequence). This CDR3 is 14 amino acids long. In nucleotides, the CDR3 is TGTGCCAGCAGTTTTTCGGGAGGCAATCAGCCCCAGCATTTT. This sequence encodes CASSFSGGNQPQHF.

The rearrangement links TRBV11-2 to TRBJ2-7, with D possibly matching TRBD1 (5 bases). Germline V lookup: CDR1 SGHAT, CDR2 FQNNGV. CDR3 length equals 14 residues. The V and J ends lost 5 bases and 2 bases respectively, with 13 bases between them. Here the CDR3 reads CASSERTITYEQYF. Written as DNA, the CDR3 is TGTGCCAGCAGCGAAAGGACAATTACCTACGAGCAGTACTTC.

J is TRBJ1-3 and V is TRBV5-1, with TRBD1 matching 7 bases. The CDR3 length is 15 residues. After removal of 4 bases from V and 4 bases from J, the junction contained 8 bases not matched to a gene. Per germline, CDR1 SGHRS and CDR2 YFSETQ. Written as DNA, the CDR3 is TGCGCCAGCAGCGTTGTATCGGGACAGGGAAACACCATATATTTT. As protein: CASSVVSGQGNTIYF.

The gene calls are TRBV2 and TRBJ1-3, with D unclear. V gave up 3 bases and J gave up 3 bases, with 6 bases separating them. There are 13 residues in the CDR3. Germline CDR1 and CDR2: SNHLY and FYNNEI. The CDR3 DNA is TGTGCCAGCAGTGACACGGGTGGAAACACCATATATTTT. Protein product: CASSDTGGNTIYF.

This chain joins TRBV4-3 and TRBJ1-2, with D unresolved. Deletions cut 3 bases from V and 2 bases from J, with 7 bases between. Germline V gene data show CDR1 as LGHNA and CDR2 as YSLEER. The CDR3 sequence is 13 residues long. The CDR3 coding sequence is TGCGCCAGCAGCCAGACGGGGAACTATGGCTACACCTTC. It translates to CASSQTGNYGYTF.

The V and J genes are TRBV9 and TRBJ2-5; D is possibly TRBD1 (7 bases). The J call is doubtful: the DNA matches TRBJ2-7 better. The length of the CDR3 is 14 residues. Germline V gives CDR1 SGDLS, CDR2 YYNGEE. The CDR3 coding sequence is TGTGCCAGCAGCGGGCAGGGGGGTCTTAACGAGCAGTACTTC. Its translation is CASSGQGGLNEQYF.

This chain connects TRBV2 to TRBJ2-5; 7 nucleotides line up with TRBD1. The J call may be mistaken, given a closer DNA end match to TRBJ2-7. The CDR3 is 13 residues long. Germline V gives CDR1 SNHLY, CDR2 FYNNEI. CDR3 region: CASSGDRSYEQYF. The CDR3 DNA sequence: TGTGCCAGCAGTGGGGACAGATCCTACGAGCAGTACTTC.

This chain joins TRBV9 and TRBJ1-1; D ambiguous. The CDR3 runs to 15 residues. Germline lookup yields CDR1 SGDLS and CDR2 YYNGEE. V shed 0 bases and J shed 0 bases, with 9 bases lying between them. The CDR3 loop is CASSVGPRVNTEAFF. The CDR3 bases are TGTGCCAGCAGCGTAGGCCCTCGGGTGAACACTGAAGCTTTCTTT.

This clone has more than one count but fewer than ten. This chain links TRBV18 with TRBJ1-1, with D possibly being TRBD1 (5 bases). Germline V gene sequence: CDR1 KGHSH, CDR2 LQKENI. Trimming took off 3 bases at V and 4 bases at J, with 9 bases between the two ends. The CDR3 is 13 amino acids. The CDR3 DNA is TGTGCCAGCTCACCCTTCACAGGCACTGAAGCTTTCTTT. It translates to CASSPFTGTEAFF.

The rearrangement uses TRBV19 and TRBJ2-3, with a possible D match to TRBD1 (5 bases). Germline CDR1 LNHDA, CDR2 SQIVND (reference sequence). CDR3 size: 17 residues. Deletions cut 0 bases from V and 4 bases from J, with 17 bases between. The CDR3 region is CASSIEGSNRPADTQYF. CDR3 coding DNA: TGTGCCAGTAGTATAGAGGGATCAAACAGGCCTGCAGATACGCAGTATTTT.